This T cell receptor (beta chain) was identified in a study of blood T cell repertoires in COVID-19. V was cut by 5 bases and J by 7 bases, with 5 bases left in between. The germline V gene has CDR1 SQVTM and CDR2 ANQGSEA. This CDR3 has 9 residues. Libraries were prepared by immunoSEQ multiplex PCR; TCRdb keeps only in-frame clonotypes and omits some of them. This sample has about 230,000 clones, with approximately 81% found just once. The clonotype was recovered from a man aged 35 to 55 with acute or convalescent COVID-19. The rearrangement uses TRBV29-1 and TRBJ1-2; no clear D gene. Source material: peripheral blood. The CDR3 is CSVRSGYTF. The CDR3 nucleotides read TGCAGCGTTAGGAGTGGCTACACCTTC. Full variable domain (rest looked up from reference TRBV29-1 and TRBJ1-2): SAVISQKPSRDICQRGTSLTIQCQVDSQVTMMFWYRQQPGQSLTLIATANQGSEATYESGFVIDKFPISRPNLTFSTLTVSNMSPEDSSIYLCSVRSGYTFGSGTRLTVV.